These 9 T cell receptor beta chains came from one sample sequenced in a study of CD8+ T cells in alopecia areata (dated by TCRdb to 2016 to 2019). In light of the paper, this sample's time point label describes: baseline before oral tofacitinib. Libraries were built with the immunoSEQ multiplex PCR assay. RNA was extracted from all samples and reverse transcribed into cDNA as template for TCR sequencing. TCRdb re-hosts the immuneACCESS table, in-frame sequences only. Its copies lack some clones; in the studies checked, an unresolved V gene accounts for under half of them, and the cause for the rest is not known. Counted in this sample were some 51,000 clones; around 96% of them appeared once. The leading ten clones occupy roughly 24% of the sample. The starting material was CD8+ T cells sorted from blood, obtained at week 0. Source of these receptors: a human donor with alopecia areata.

This chain uses TRBV15 with TRBJ1-2; 9 bases are shared with TRBD1. Germline V gene sequence: CDR1 LNHNV, CDR2 YYDKDF (reference sequence). The CDR3 contains 20 residues. With 4 bases clipped from V and 0 bases from J, the junction kept 18 bases outside the gene matches. CDR3 protein: CATSTDRDRDPTSANYGYTF. Here the CDR3 DNA reads TGTGCCACCAGCACGGACCGGGACAGGGACCCCACTTCAGCTAACTATGGCTACACCTTC.

The chain links TRBV29-1 to TRBJ2-3; D remains unclear. This CDR3 has 13 amino acids. Looked up from germline, CDR1 is SQVTM and CDR2 is ANQGSEA. With 4 bases removed from V and 0 bases from J, the gap between germline ends came to 8 bases. The CDR3 loop is CSVVPFSTDTQYF. CDR3 DNA: TGCAGCGTTGTCCCGTTCAGCACAGATACGCAGTATTTT.

The chain uses TRBV19 and TRBJ2-7, with D possibly matching TRBD2 (6 bases). V lost 1 base and J lost 2, with 12 bases in between. Germline V lookup: CDR1 LNHDA, CDR2 SQIVND (reference sequence). The CDR3 consists of 15 residues. The CDR3 is CASSIVPRGTYEQYF. CDR3 sequence (DNA): TGTGCCAGTAGTATAGTCCCTCGGGGGACCTACGAGCAGTACTTC.

The V gene is TRBV7-2, the J gene TRBJ2-3, with 8 bases aligning to TRBD2. V shed 5 bases, J shed 0 bases, and the junction held 7 bases outside the gene matches. This CDR3 has 16 amino acids. The V gene's germline CDR1 is SGHTA and CDR2 FQGNSA. The CDR3 DNA reads TGTGCCAGCAGCCGAATTAGCGGGGATAGCACAGATACGCAGTATTTT. As protein: CASSRISGDSTDTQYF.

The CDR3 loop is CASSVAGTGIARGYTF. The CDR3 region has the DNA TGTGCCAGCAGCGTTGCCGGGACAGGCATTGCGAGGGGCTACACCTTC. This chain connects TRBV9 to TRBJ1-2; TRBD1 aligns across 8 bases. This CDR3 comprises 16 residues. With 2 bases clipped from V and 8 bases from J, the junction kept 14 bases outside the gene matches. In germline, CDR1 is SGDLS, CDR2 YYNGEE. Together with reference TRBV9 and TRBJ1-2, the CDR3 gives the full variable domain: DSGVTQTPKHLITATGQRVTLRCSPRSGDLSVYWYQQSLDQGLQFLIQYYNGEERAKGNILERFSAQQFPDLHSELNLSSLELGDSALYFCASSVAGTGIARGYTFGSGTRLTVV.

The genes are TRBV30 and TRBJ2-7; the D gene is possibly TRBD1 (6 bases). Deletions cut 2 bases from V and 0 bases from J, with 8 bases between. Germline assignment: CDR1 GTSNPN and CDR2 SVGIG (reference sequence). The CDR3 runs to 13 residues. In DNA, the CDR3 is TGTGCCTGGAGTCGGACAGTCTCCTACGAGCAGTACTTC. Protein: CAWSRTVSYEQYF.

The rearrangement uses TRBV5-6 and TRBJ1-1; no reliable D call. The CDR3 covers 14 residues. Between the trimmed V and J ends, which lost 3 bases and 10 bases, there was a span of 19 bases. The germline V gene encodes CDR1 SGHDT and CDR2 YYEEEE. This chain's CDR3 is CASSSQPANTRAFF. The CDR3 nucleotides read TGTGCCAGCAGCTCGCAACCGGCGAACACTAGAGCTTTCTTT.

CDR3 amino acids: CASSLRGSDRISYEQYF. The CDR3 DNA reads as TGTGCCAGCAGTTTAAGGGGAAGCGACAGGATCTCCTACGAGCAGTACTTC. This chain joins TRBV28 and TRBJ2-7, with D maybe TRBD1 (6 bases). The V end was cut by 2 bases, the J end by 0 bases, with 17 bases between. The CDR3 sequence is 17 residues long. CDR1 and CDR2 (germline): MDHEN, SYDVKM.

This rearrangement joins TRBV7-9 to TRBJ2-3; D is uncertain. This CDR3 is built from 15 residues. The germline V gene encodes CDR1 SEHNR and CDR2 FQNEAQ (reference sequence). The V end lost 5 bases, the J end lost 0 bases, and 12 bases lay between the germline ends. CDR3 sequence (DNA): TGTGCCAGCAGCCTACAGCCTTCTAGCACAGATACGCAGTATTTT. Protein sequence: CASSLQPSSTDTQYF.